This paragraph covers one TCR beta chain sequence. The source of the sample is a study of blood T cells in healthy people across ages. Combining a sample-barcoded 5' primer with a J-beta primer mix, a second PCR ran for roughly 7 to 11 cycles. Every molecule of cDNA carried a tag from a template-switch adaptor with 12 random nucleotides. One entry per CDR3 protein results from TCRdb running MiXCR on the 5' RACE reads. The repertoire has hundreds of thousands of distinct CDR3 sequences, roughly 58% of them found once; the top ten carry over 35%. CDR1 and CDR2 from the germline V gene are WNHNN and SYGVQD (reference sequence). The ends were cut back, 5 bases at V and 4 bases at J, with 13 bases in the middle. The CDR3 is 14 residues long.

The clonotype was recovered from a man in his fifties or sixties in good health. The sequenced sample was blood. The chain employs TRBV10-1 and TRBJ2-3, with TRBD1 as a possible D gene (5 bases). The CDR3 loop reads CASSPGQVADTQYF. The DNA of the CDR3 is TGCGCCAGCAGTCCAGGGCAGGTTGCAGATACGCAGTATTTT.